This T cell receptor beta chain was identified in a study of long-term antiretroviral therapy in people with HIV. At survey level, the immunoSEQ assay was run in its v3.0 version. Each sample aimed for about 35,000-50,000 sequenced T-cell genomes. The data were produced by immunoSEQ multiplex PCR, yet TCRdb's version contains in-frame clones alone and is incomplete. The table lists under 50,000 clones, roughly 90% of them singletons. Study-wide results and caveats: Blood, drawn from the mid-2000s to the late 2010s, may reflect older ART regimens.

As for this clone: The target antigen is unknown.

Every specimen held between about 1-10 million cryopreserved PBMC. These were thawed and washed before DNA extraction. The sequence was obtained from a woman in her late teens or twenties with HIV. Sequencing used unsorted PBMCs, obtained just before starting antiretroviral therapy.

CDR3 loop: CASSLFYRAGEETQYF. DNA of the CDR3: TGTGCCAGCAGTTTGTTTTACAGGGCCGGAGAAGAGACCCAGTACTTC. V is TRBV28 and J is TRBJ2-5, with D perhaps TRBD1 (6 bases). CDR1 and CDR2 (germline): MDHEN, SYDVKM. Between the trimmed V and J ends, which lost 3 bases and 3 bases, there was a span of 17 bases. The CDR3 has 16 residues. Full variable domain (outside the CDR3, taken from reference TRBV28 and TRBJ2-5): DVKVTQSSRYLVKRTGEKVFLECVQDMDHENMFWYRQDPGLGLRLIYFSYDVKMKEKGDIPEGYSVSREKKERFSLILESASTNQTSMYLCASSLFYRAGEETQYFGPGTRLLVL.